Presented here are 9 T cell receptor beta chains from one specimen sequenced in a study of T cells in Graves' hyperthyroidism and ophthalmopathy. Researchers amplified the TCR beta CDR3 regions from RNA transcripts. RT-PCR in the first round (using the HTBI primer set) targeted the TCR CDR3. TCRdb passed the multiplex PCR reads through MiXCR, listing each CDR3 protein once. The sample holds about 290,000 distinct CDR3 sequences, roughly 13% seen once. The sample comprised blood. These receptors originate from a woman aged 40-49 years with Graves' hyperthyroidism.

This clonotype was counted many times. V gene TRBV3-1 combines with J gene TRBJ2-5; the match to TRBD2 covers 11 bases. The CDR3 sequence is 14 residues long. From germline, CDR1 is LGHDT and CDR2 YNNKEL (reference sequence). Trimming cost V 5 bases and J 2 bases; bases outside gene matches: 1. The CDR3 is CASSWTSGQETQYF. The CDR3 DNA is TGTGCCAGCAGCTGGACTAGCGGGCAAGAGACCCAGTACTTC.

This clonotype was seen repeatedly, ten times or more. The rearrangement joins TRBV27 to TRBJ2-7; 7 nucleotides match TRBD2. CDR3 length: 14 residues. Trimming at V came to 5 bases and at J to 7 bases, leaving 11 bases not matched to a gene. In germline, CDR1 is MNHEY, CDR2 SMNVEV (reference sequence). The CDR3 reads CASSPRDYLGEQYF. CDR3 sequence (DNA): TGTGCCAGCAGTCCACGGGACTACCTTGGTGAGCAGTACTTC.

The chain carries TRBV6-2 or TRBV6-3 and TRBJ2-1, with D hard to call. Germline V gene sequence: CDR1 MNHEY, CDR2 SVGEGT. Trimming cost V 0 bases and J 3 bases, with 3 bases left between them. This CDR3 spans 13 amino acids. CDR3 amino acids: CASSYSVYNEQFF. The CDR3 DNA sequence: TGTGCCAGCAGTTACTCGGTCTACAATGAGCAGTTCTTC.

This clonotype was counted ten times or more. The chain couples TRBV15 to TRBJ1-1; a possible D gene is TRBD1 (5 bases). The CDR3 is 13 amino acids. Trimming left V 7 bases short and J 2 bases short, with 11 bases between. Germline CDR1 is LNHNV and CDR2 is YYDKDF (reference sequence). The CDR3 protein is CATKPGENTEAFF. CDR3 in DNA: TGTGCCACCAAACCGGGGGAAAACACTGAAGCTTTCTTT.

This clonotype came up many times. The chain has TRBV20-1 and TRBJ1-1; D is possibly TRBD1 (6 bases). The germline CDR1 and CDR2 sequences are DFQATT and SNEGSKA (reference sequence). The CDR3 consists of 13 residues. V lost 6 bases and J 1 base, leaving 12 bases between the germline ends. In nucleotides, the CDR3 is TGCAGTGCAACAGGGAGGGCGAACACTGAAGCTTTCTTT. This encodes CSATGRANTEAFF.

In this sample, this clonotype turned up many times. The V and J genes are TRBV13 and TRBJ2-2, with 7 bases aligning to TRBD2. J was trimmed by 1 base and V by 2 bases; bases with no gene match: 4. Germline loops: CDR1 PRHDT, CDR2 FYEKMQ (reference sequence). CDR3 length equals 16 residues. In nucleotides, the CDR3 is TGTGCCAGCAGCTTACCTGGCGGGGGGAACACCGGGGAGCTGTTTTTT. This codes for CASSLPGGGNTGELFF. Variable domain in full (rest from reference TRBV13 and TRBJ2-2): AAGVIQSPRHLIKEKRETATLKCYPIPRHDTVYWYQQGPGQDPQFLISFYEKMQSDKGSIPDRFSAQQFSDYHSELNMSSLELGDSALYFCASSLPGGGNTGELFFGEGSRLTVL.

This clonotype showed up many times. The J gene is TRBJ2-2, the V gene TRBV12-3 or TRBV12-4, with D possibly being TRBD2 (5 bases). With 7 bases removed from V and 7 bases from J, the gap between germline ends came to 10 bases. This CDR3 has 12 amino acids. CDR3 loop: CASTPEGGELFF. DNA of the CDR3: TGTGCCAGCACCCCCGAGGGCGGGGAGCTGTTTTTT.

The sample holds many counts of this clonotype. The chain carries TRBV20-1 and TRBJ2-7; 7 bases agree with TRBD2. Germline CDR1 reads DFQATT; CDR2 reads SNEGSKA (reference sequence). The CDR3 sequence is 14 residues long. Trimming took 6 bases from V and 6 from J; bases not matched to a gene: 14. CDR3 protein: CSAKKYGLEAEQYF. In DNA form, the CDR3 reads TGCAGTGCAAAGAAGTACGGACTAGAAGCCGAGCAGTACTTC.

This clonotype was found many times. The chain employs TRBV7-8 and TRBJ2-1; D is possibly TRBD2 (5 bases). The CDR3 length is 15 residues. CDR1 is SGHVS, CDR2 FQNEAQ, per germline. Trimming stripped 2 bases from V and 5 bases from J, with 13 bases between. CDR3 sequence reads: CASSLLRAGNNEQFF. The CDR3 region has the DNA TGTGCCAGCAGCTTACTGAGGGCTGGCAACAATGAGCAGTTCTTC.